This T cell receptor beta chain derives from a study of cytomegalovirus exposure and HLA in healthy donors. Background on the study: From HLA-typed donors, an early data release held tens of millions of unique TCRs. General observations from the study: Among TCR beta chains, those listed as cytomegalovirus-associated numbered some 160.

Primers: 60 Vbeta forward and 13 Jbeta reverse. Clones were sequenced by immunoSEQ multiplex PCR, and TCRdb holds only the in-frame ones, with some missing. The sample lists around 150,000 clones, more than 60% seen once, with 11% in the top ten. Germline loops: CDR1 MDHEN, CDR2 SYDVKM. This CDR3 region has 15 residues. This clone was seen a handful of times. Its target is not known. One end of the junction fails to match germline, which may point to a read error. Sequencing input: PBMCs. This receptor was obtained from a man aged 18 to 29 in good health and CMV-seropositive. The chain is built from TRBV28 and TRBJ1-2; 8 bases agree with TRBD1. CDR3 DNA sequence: TGTCCCAGCAGTTCCGGACAGGGCCGGAACTATGGCTACACCTTC. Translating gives CPSSSGQGRNYGYTF.